The rows below give T cell receptor beta chains drawn from one sample of a study of T cell responses to AZD1222 COVID-19 vaccine. Sequenced by immunoSEQ multiplex PCR; TCRdb stores in-frame clones only, minus some. Among about 120,000 clones listed, roughly nine tenths were seen once. Material: peripheral blood, obtained on day 0 of AZD1222 vaccination. These receptor sequences come from an adult in good health. CDR3s include the opening cysteine and the closing phenylalanine or tryptophan. The D gene is left open where the match is weak. Clone sizes are given selectively: once, few, many, or a class where the clone is expanded.

V: TRBV13; size: NA; J: TRBJ1-2; D: NA; DNA: TGTGCCAGCAGCCTGCGTCAAAACTATGGCTACACCTTC; CDR3: CASSLRQNYGYTF
V: TRBV7-2; size: NA; J: TRBJ2-1; D: NA; DNA: TGTGCCAGCAGCCAGAGCGACCTCCCCCTCCATGAGCAGTTCTTC; CDR3: CASSQSDLPLHEQFF
V: TRBV30; size: NA; J: TRBJ2-7; D: NA; DNA: TGTGCCTGGAGTTCAGGGTTCTACGAGCAGTACTTC; CDR3: CAWSSGFYEQYF
V: TRBV27; size: once; J: TRBJ2-5; D: TRBD1; DNA: TGTGCCAGCGGGTTAACAGGGGCCATGGCCCAGTACTTC; CDR3: CASGLTGAMAQYF
V: TRBV28; size: NA; J: TRBJ1-5; D: NA; DNA: TGTGCCAGCAAGGACGGGTTCAATCAGCCCCAGCATTTT; CDR3: CASKDGFNQPQHF
V: TRBV18; size: NA; J: TRBJ1-3; D: NA; DNA: TGTGCCAGCTCCGGACAGCTTATACGAAACACCATATATTTT; CDR3: CASSGQLIRNTIYF
V: TRBV7-6; size: NA; J: TRBJ2-1; D: NA; DNA: TGTGCCAGCAGCTTAGCGGGGAGTAGCTCCTACAATGAGCAGTTCTTC; CDR3: CASSLAGSSSYNEQFF
V: TRBV6-6; size: NA; J: TRBJ1-5; D: NA; DNA: TGTGCCAGCGGTAGCAATCAGCCCCAGCATTTT; CDR3: CASGSNQPQHF
V: TRBV4-3; size: NA; J: TRBJ1-2; D: TRBD1; DNA: TGCGCCAGCAGCCAACCCGGACAGGCGATCTATGGCTACACCTTC; CDR3: CASSQPGQAIYGYTF
V: TRBV19; size: NA; J: TRBJ2-1; D: NA; DNA: TGTGCCAGTAGTATAGGACCACAGAGCAATGAGCAGTTCTTC; CDR3: CASSIGPQSNEQFF
V: TRBV19; size: NA; J: TRBJ1-4; D: NA; DNA: TGTGCCAGTAGTAGATTTCCTAAGGCAGCAACTAATGAAAAACTGTTTTTT; CDR3: CASSRFPKAATNEKLFF
V: TRBV28; size: NA; J: TRBJ1-2; D: TRBD1; DNA: TGTGCCAGCAGTTCCTTACAGGGGCTGGGAGGCTACACCTTC; CDR3: CASSSLQGLGGYTF
V: TRBV5-1; size: NA; J: TRBJ2-2; D: NA; DNA: TGCGCCAGCAGCTGGTCCGGGAACACCGGGGAGCTGTTTTTT; CDR3: CASSWSGNTGELFF
V: TRBV9; size: NA; J: TRBJ2-2; D: NA; DNA: TGTGCCAGCAGCGTAGACCCTCCAACAGGGCGCACCGGGGAGCTGTTTTTT; CDR3: CASSVDPPTGRTGELFF
V: TRBV13; size: NA; J: TRBJ2-3; D: TRBD2; DNA: TGTGCCAGCAGCCCGGGACTAGCGGGGGGCGAGAGCACAGATACGCAGTATTTT; CDR3: CASSPGLAGGESTDTQYF
V: TRBV18; size: NA; J: TRBJ1-2; D: TRBD1; DNA: TGTGCCAGCTCACCACGAGAGGACAGGCTCTCGAGTGGCTACACCTTC; CDR3: CASSPREDRLSSGYTF
V: TRBV6-4; size: few; J: TRBJ2-5; D: TRBD2; DNA: TGTGCCAGCAGTGCCACGGGGGGGTCGTCCGAGACCCAGTACTTC; CDR3: CASSATGGSSETQYF
V: TRBV19; size: NA; J: TRBJ2-3; D: NA; DNA: TGTGCCAGTAGTATATCAGATACGCAGTATTTT; CDR3: CASSISDTQYF
V: TRBV6-5; size: few; J: TRBJ2-2; D: TRBD2; DNA: TGTGCCAGCGAGGCGGGGGAATATGCCGGGGAGCTGTTTTTT; CDR3: CASEAGEYAGELFF
V: TRBV19; size: NA; J: TRBJ1-2; D: TRBD1; DNA: TGTGCCAGTAGTCGGACAGGGGCCGGCCAGGGCTACACCTTC; CDR3: CASSRTGAGQGYTF
V: TRBV12-3/TRBV12-4; size: NA; J: TRBJ1-1; D: NA; DNA: TGTGCCAGCAGTTTAATAGGGGGCACTGAAGCTTTCTTT; CDR3: CASSLIGGTEAFF
V: TRBV30; size: NA; J: TRBJ2-1; D: NA; DNA: TGTGCCTGGGCCACGTCCAATGAGCAGTTCTTC; CDR3: CAWATSNEQFF
V: TRBV3-1/TRBV3-2; size: NA; J: TRBJ1-6; D: TRBD1; DNA: TGTGCCAGCAGCCCGAGGGGGACAGGGGTTTATAATTCACCCCTCCACTTT; CDR3: CASSPRGTGVYNSPLHF
V: TRBV11-2; size: NA; J: TRBJ2-3; D: TRBD2; DNA: TGTGCCAGCACCCTACTAGCGGGCGGCACAGATACGCAGTATTTT; CDR3: CASTLLAGGTDTQYF
V: TRBV19; size: NA; J: TRBJ2-5; D: NA; DNA: TGTGCCAGTCTCTCTACCGGGGGCGGACAAGAGACCCAGTACTTC; CDR3: CASLSTGGGQETQYF
V: TRBV6-2/TRBV6-3; size: NA; J: TRBJ1-2; D: NA; DNA: TGTGCCAGCAGTTACCGGGCAGAAACATATGGCTACACCTTC; CDR3: CASSYRAETYGYTF
V: TRBV28; size: NA; J: TRBJ1-2; D: NA; DNA: TGTGCCAGCAGCCCACCTCAGGGAAACTATGGCTACACCTTC; CDR3: CASSPPQGNYGYTF